This TCR beta chain stems from a study of shared clonotypes between healthy human individuals. V was pared by 3 bases and J by 2 bases, with 8 bases of the junction left unmatched. Looked up from germline, CDR1 is MDHEN and CDR2 is SYDVKM. The CDR3 totals 16 residues. With ten immunoSEQ deep assay plates, unsorted PBMC DNA underwent sequencing. In the study's own analysis: Because ImmunoSEQ provided only junction sequences with no quality scores, the filtering differed. Repertoires were generated with immunoSEQ multiplex PCR, while TCRdb's copy carries only in-frame clones and drops some. D and trimming were read from the DNA, whereas the V and J calls and clone size are those reported in that table. The sample holds about 490,000 clones, 70% to 80% seen once. This clone was seen many times.

The chain recombines TRBV28 with TRBJ2-3; 7 positions agree with TRBD2. This TCR was recovered from a woman between 40 and 50 years old in good health. Some clones in this sample may be carry-over from other donors' samples. Sample: PBMCs. CDR3 DNA: TGTGCCAGCAGTTTTAATCCCAGCGGGATCACAGATACGCAGTATTTT. Amino acids: CASSFNPSGITDTQYF. The full variable domain, completed using reference TRBV28 and TRBJ2-3, is DVKVTQSSRYLVKRTGEKVFLECVQDMDHENMFWYRQDPGLGLRLIYFSYDVKMKEKGDIPEGYSVSREKKERFSLILESASTNQTSMYLCASSFNPSGITDTQYFGPGTRLTVL.